The source of this T cell receptor beta chain is a study of blood T cell repertoires in COVID-19. Across the whole study: Sources were T cells, B-cell-depleted T cells, or PBMCs; the material itself was cDNA or gDNA.

Sequencing used immunoSEQ multiplex PCR; TCRdb keeps in-frame clones, though not all of them. The sample has more than 85,000 clones; roughly 87% are singletons. Trimming took 0 bases from V and 2 from J, leaving 5 bases between them. This CDR3 contains 12 residues. CDR1 and CDR2 (germline): SQVTM, ANQGSEA. Material for sequencing was peripheral blood. The sequence derives from a woman aged 45-65 years with COVID-19, enrolled during active disease. This chain links TRBV29-1 with TRBJ2-7, with a tentative D call TRBD1 (5 bases). This CDR3 reads CSVEDRAYEQYF. The CDR3 DNA reads as TGCAGCGTTGAAGACAGGGCCTACGAGCAGTACTTC.